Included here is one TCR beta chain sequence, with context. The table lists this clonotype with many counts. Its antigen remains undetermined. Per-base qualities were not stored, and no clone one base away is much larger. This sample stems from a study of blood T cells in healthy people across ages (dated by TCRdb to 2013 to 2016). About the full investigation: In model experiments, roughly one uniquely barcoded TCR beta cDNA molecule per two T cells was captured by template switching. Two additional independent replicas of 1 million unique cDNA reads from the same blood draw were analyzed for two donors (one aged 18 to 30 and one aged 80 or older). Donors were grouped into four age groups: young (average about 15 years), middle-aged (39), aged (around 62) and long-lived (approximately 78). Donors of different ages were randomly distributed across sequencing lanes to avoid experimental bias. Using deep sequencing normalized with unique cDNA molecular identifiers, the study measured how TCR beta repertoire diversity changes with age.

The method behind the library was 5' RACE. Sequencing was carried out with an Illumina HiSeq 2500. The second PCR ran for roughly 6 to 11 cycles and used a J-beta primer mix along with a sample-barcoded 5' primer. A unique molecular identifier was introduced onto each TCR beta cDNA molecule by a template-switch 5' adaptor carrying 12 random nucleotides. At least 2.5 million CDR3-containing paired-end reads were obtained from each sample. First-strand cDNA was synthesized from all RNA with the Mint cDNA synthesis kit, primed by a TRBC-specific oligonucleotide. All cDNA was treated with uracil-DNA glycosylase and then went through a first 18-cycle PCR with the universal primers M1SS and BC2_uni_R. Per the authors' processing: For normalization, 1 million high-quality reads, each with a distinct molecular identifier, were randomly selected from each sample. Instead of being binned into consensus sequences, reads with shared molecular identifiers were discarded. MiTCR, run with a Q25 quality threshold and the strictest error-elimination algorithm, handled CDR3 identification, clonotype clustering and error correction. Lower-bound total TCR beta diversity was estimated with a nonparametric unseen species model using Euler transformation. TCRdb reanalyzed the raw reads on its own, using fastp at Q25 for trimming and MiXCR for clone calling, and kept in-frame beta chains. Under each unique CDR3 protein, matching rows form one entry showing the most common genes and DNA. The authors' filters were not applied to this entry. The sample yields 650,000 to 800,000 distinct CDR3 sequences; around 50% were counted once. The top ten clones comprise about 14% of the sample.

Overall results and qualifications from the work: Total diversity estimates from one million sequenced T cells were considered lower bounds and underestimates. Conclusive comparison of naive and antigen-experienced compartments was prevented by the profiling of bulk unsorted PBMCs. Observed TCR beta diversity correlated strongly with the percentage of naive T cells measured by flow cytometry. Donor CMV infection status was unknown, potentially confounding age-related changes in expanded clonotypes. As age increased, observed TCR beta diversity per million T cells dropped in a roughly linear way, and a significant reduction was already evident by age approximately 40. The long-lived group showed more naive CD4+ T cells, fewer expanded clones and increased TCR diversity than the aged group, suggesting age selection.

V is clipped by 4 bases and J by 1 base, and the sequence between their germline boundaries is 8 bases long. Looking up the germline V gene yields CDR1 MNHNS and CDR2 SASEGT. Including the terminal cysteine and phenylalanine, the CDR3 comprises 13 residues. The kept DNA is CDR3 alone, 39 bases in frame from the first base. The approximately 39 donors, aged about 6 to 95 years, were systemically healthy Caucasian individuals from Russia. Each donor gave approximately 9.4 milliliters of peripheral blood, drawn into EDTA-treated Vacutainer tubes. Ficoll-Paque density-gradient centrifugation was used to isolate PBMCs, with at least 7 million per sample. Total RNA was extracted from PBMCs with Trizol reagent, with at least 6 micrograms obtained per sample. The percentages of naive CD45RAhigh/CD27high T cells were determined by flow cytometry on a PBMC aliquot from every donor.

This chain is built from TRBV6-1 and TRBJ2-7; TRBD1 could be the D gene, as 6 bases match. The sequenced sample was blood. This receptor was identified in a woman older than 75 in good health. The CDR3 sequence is CASSGTVSYEQYF. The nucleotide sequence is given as TGTGCCAGCAGTGGGACAGTATCCTACGAGCAGTACTTC.